The 28 T cell receptor beta chains in this list originate from one sample, sequenced in a study of blood T cells in healthy people across ages. Sample-barcoded 5' priming and a J-beta primer mix drove a second PCR of roughly 6 to 12 cycles. One entry per CDR3 protein results from TCRdb running MiXCR on the 5' RACE reads. The top ten hold 13% of the sample, which has around 850,000 distinct CDR3 sequences, about 37% seen once. What was sequenced was blood. The receptors were gathered from a man between 18 and 29 years old in good health.

The chain uses TRBV7-9 and TRBJ2-3; the D call may be TRBD1 or TRBD2 (5 bases each). The CDR3 runs 14 residues. The germline V gene has CDR1 SEHNR and CDR2 FQNEAQ (reference sequence). The ends were cut back, 5 bases at V and 6 bases at J, with 15 bases in the middle. The CDR3 protein is CASSVGTDADTQYF. In DNA, the CDR3 is TGTGCCAGCAGCGTAGGGACGGATGCGGATACGCAGTATTTT.

This clonotype was counted a few times. The CDR3 DNA is TGCAGTGCGGCGACAGAAGAGACCCAGTACTTC. It yields the protein CSAATEETQYF. This sequence joins TRBV20-1 and TRBJ2-5, with a tentative D call TRBD1 (5 bases). Deletions cut 6 bases from V and 3 bases from J, with 8 bases between. This CDR3 has 11 residues. The germline V gene has CDR1 DFQATT and CDR2 SNEGSKA (reference sequence).

The genes are TRBV21-1 and TRBJ2-4; the table names TRBD2, a call not compared with the DNA. TRBV21-1 constitutes a pseudogene. CDR3 length: 15 amino acids. The CDR3 nucleotides read TGTGCCAGCAGCGGGACCTGCGGGGTATCCTACGGGCAGTACTTC. The encoded protein is CASSGTCGVSYGQYF.

V gene TRBV20-1 combines with J gene TRBJ2-7; D might be TRBD1 (6 bases). Trimming removed 6 bases at V and 5 bases at J, with 20 bases between. Germline V gene lookup returns CDR1 DFQATT and CDR2 SNEGSKA (reference sequence). There are 14 residues in the CDR3. The CDR3 sequence: CSAQSTGNGDEQYF. DNA for the CDR3: TGCAGTGCCCAGAGTACAGGGAACGGGGACGAGCAGTACTTC.

This clonotype was seen a handful of times. The J gene is TRBJ2-1, the V gene TRBV7-2; the D is unclear. The CDR3 totals 11 residues. V was trimmed by 4 bases and J by 12 bases, leaving 10 bases between them. From germline, CDR1 is SGHTA and CDR2 FQGNSA. CDR3 sequence: CASSSTGMQFF. CDR3 in DNA: TGTGCCAGCAGCTCTACTGGCATGCAGTTCTTC.

This clonotype appeared many times. The rearrangement uses TRBV20-1 and TRBJ1-1; the D is unclear. The germline V gene encodes CDR1 DFQATT and CDR2 SNEGSKA (reference sequence). The CDR3 loop spans 13 amino acids. The ends were cut back, 2 bases at V and 3 bases at J, with 10 bases in the middle. CDR3 sequence (DNA): TGCAGTGCTAGAATAAGGCTGGACACTGAAGCTTTCTTT. It specifies CSARIRLDTEAFF.

This clonotype has ten or more counts. CDR3 bases: TGCGCCAGCAGCCAAGTTTGGTCGGGGGGCTCCTACAATGAGCAGTTCTTC. This gives the protein CASSQVWSGGSYNEQFF. The chain is built from TRBV4-3 and TRBJ2-1, with 7 bases that match TRBD2. The V gene's germline CDR1 is LGHNA and CDR2 YSLEER. Trimming removed 1 base from V and 0 bases from J; junction bases left unmatched: 6. CDR3 size: 17 residues.

The chain employs TRBV6-1 and TRBJ2-3; D uncertain. The CDR3 has 12 residues. The germline CDR1 and CDR2 sequences are MNHNS and SASEGT. Trimming cost V 0 bases and J 14 bases, with 12 bases left between them. As DNA, the CDR3 is TGTGCCAGCAGTGAAGCGCATTCGGGTCGGTATTTT. Translated: CASSEAHSGRYF.

This chain links TRBV4-2 with TRBJ2-2; D unresolved. The ends were cut back, 5 bases at V and 4 bases at J, with 2 bases in the middle. This CDR3 spans 11 amino acids. CDR1 and CDR2 (germline): LGHNA, YNFKEQ. As DNA, the CDR3 is TGTGCCAGCAGCATCACCGGGGAGCTGTTTTTT. Translated: CASSITGELFF.

This clonotype occurred many times. The V and J genes are TRBV4-1 and TRBJ1-2; D uncertain. V lost 0 bases and J 6 bases, leaving 14 bases between the germline ends. This CDR3 region has 15 residues. Germline-derived CDR1 and CDR2 are MGHRA and YSYEKL. CDR3 sequence (DNA): TGCGCCAGCAGCCAAGATCTACGGACGGCGGATGGCTACACCTTC. It codes for CASSQDLRTADGYTF.

The chain employs TRBV6-2 or TRBV6-3 and TRBJ2-7; either TRBD1 or TRBD2 may fit D (6 bases each). Looked up from germline, CDR1 is MNHEY and CDR2 is SVGEGT. The CDR3 has 11 residues. Deletions cut 5 bases from V and 9 bases from J, with 11 bases between. The CDR3: CASSPGEVQYF. CDR3 nucleotides: TGTGCCAGCAGTCCAGGGGAGGTGCAGTACTTC.

This clonotype is a singleton in its sample. Compared with germline, one end of the junction differs, possibly owing to a read error. The V and J genes are TRBV9 and TRBJ2-5; D uncertain. This CDR3 comprises 13 residues. Germline V CDR1 and CDR2: SGDLS, YYNGEE. As DNA, the CDR3 is TGTACCAGCCGGCCATACTCCTCAGGGACCCAGTACTTC. It codes for CTSRPYSSGTQYF.

J is TRBJ1-5 and V is TRBV6-6; 7 bases align to TRBD1. With V trimmed by 5 bases and J by 6 bases, 4 bases remained unmatched. CDR1 and CDR2 (germline): MNHNY, SVGAGI (reference sequence). The CDR3 covers 13 residues. This chain's CDR3 is CASSEGAGQPQHF. DNA of the CDR3: TGTGCCAGCAGTGAGGGGGCCGGTCAGCCCCAGCATTTT.

The chain employs TRBV12-3 or TRBV12-4 and TRBJ2-7; D unclear. Trimming cost V 4 bases and J 0 bases, with 10 bases left between them. There are 14 residues in the CDR3. CDR3 loop: CASSSAKSSYEQYF. CDR3 DNA sequence: TGTGCCAGCAGTTCCGCTAAGAGCTCCTACGAGCAGTACTTC.

This rearrangement joins TRBV20-1 to TRBJ2-3; 12 bases map to TRBD2. The V and J ends lost 3 bases and 1 base, in that order; junction bases with no gene match: 2. The CDR3 loop spans 15 amino acids. Germline V gives CDR1 DFQATT, CDR2 SNEGSKA (reference sequence). CDR3 DNA sequence: TGCAGTGCTAGGACTAGCGGGGGCCGCACAGATACGCAGTATTTT. This gives the protein CSARTSGGRTDTQYF.

Concerning this clonotype: A much larger clone differs from this one at a single base, so this may be a read error. V and J are TRBV4-1 and TRBJ2-5; 9 bases align to TRBD2. The DNA end lines up better with TRBJ2-1; the J call may be wrong. Per the germline V gene, CDR1 is MGHRA and CDR2 is YSYEKL. The CDR3 totals 16 residues. The CDR3 sequence is CASSPRLAEYQETQFF. CDR3 sequence (DNA): TGCGCCAGCAGCCCTCGACTAGCGGAGTACCAAGAGACCCAGTTCTTC.

The gene calls are TRBV7-9 and TRBJ2-3; D is undetermined. Germline assignment: CDR1 SEHNR and CDR2 FQNEAQ (reference sequence). V lost 1 base and J lost 8, with 10 bases in between. The CDR3 extends over 13 amino acids. For the CDR3, the DNA is TGTGCCAGCAGCTTAGTGGGTAGAGGTACGCAGTATTTT. Encoded protein: CASSLVGRGTQYF.

The rearrangement uses TRBV9 and TRBJ1-1, with 7 bases lining up with TRBD1. The CDR3 has 13 residues. Looked up from germline, CDR1 is SGDLS and CDR2 is YYNGEE. The V and J ends lost 4 bases and 10 bases, in that order; junction bases with no gene match: 10. The CDR3 loop is CASSTRQGRPAFF. The CDR3 DNA reads TGTGCCAGCAGCACCCGACAGGGTCGGCCAGCTTTCTTT. Together with reference TRBV9 and TRBJ1-1, the CDR3 gives the full variable domain: DSGVTQTPKHLITATGQRVTLRCSPRSGDLSVYWYQQSLDQGLQFLIQYYNGEERAKGNILERFSAQQFPDLHSELNLSSLELGDSALYFCASSTRQGRPAFFGQGTRLTVV.

The chain links TRBV6-6 to TRBJ2-2, with TRBD1 as a possible D gene (5 bases). The CDR3 length is 12 residues. Germline V gene sequence: CDR1 MNHNY, CDR2 SVGAGI (reference sequence). With 7 bases removed from V and 10 bases from J, the gap between germline ends came to 13 bases. CDR3 coding DNA: TGTGCCAGCACCCCGGACACAGAGGAGCTGTTTTTT. This gives the protein CASTPDTEELFF.

This clonotype appeared a few times. The chain joins TRBV5-1 to TRBJ2-7; unclear D gene. V was clipped by 1 base and J by 3 bases, with 17 bases between them. CDR3 length: 16 residues. In germline, CDR1 is SGHRS, CDR2 YFSETQ. The CDR3 sequence is CASSLSADTLLYEQYF. The CDR3 region has the DNA TGCGCCAGCAGCTTGTCCGCCGATACTCTACTCTACGAGCAGTACTTC.

This clonotype was picked up a small number of times. DNA for the CDR3: TGCGCCAGCAGCAAATTGACTAGCGGGGGAACAGATACGCAGTATTTT. As protein: CASSKLTSGGTDTQYF. The rearrangement uses TRBV5-1 and TRBJ2-3, with TRBD2 matching 12 bases. The CDR3 consists of 16 residues. V lost 4 bases to trimming and J lost 3 bases; unmatched junction nucleotides: 6. Germline V gene data show CDR1 as SGHRS and CDR2 as YFSETQ.

The chain combines TRBV20-1 with TRBJ1-5; 7 bases are shared with TRBD1. CDR1 DFQATT and CDR2 SNEGSKA come from the germline V gene (reference sequence). The CDR3 contains 14 residues. V lost 3 bases to trimming and J lost 6 bases; unmatched junction nucleotides: 8. CDR3 region: CSASSRGGLQPQHF. In nucleotides, the CDR3 is TGCAGTGCTAGCTCCAGGGGGGGCCTTCAGCCCCAGCATTTT.

The V call is TRBV12-3 or TRBV12-4, the J call TRBJ1-6; 9 nucleotides align to TRBD1. With V trimmed by 3 bases and J by 9 bases, 6 bases remained unmatched. CDR3 size: 15 residues. CDR3 in amino acids: CASSFTTGGSSPLHF. Written as DNA, the CDR3 is TGTGCCAGCAGTTTTACAACAGGGGGCAGTTCACCCCTCCACTTT.

This chain links TRBV25-1 with TRBJ2-3, with TRBD1 as a possible D gene (6 bases). The CDR3 runs to 13 residues. In germline, CDR1 is MGHDK, CDR2 SYGVNS. V gave up 10 bases and J gave up 12 bases, with 23 bases separating them. For the CDR3, the DNA is TGTGCCACCGCGGACAGACCTTCGGGTACACAGTATTTT. Translated: CATADRPSGTQYF.

This clonotype occurred a few times. The chain joins TRBV7-2 to TRBJ2-7; the match to TRBD2 covers 10 bases. V lost 2 bases and J lost 4; bases outside the gene matches: 8. The germline V gene has CDR1 SGHTA and CDR2 FQGNSA. There are 16 residues in the CDR3. The CDR3 nucleotides are TGTGCCAGCAGCTTATTAGCAGCGGGGGGGAATTACGAGCAGTACTTC. Encoded protein: CASSLLAAGGNYEQYF.

This clonotype showed up just a few times. The chain employs TRBV7-9 and TRBJ1-1; a weak D match, TRBD1 (5 bases). CDR1 and CDR2 from the germline V gene are SEHNR and FQNEAQ (reference sequence). CDR3 length: 13 residues. V lost 5 bases to trimming and J lost 3 bases, with 10 bases between them. CDR3 in amino acids: CASSPEGYTEAFF. In DNA form, the CDR3 reads TGTGCCAGCAGCCCAGAGGGGTACACTGAAGCTTTCTTT.

Details on this clonotype: Its ends do not fully match the called genes, so a read error is possible. This sequence joins TRBV9 and TRBJ1-1, with 8 nucleotides matching TRBD1. The CDR3 sequence is 15 residues long. Germline-derived CDR1 and CDR2 are SGDLS and YYNGEE. The CDR3 sequence is CASSATGAMNSEAFF. CDR3 nucleotide sequence: TGTGCCAGCAGCGCGACAGGGGCTATGAACTCTGAAGCTTTCTTT.

This sequence joins TRBV6-5 and TRBJ2-1; 8 nucleotides align to TRBD1. Germline V gives CDR1 MNHEY, CDR2 SVGAGI. V lost 6 bases to trimming and J lost 9 bases; unmatched junction nucleotides: 19. The CDR3 has 17 residues. The CDR3 sequence is CASSYQSYQDRGGEQFF. DNA for the CDR3: TGTGCCAGCAGCTACCAATCATACCAAGACAGGGGAGGTGAGCAGTTCTTC.